The 11 T cell receptor beta chains in this list originate from one sample, sequenced in a study of shared clonotypes between healthy human individuals. Sequenced by immunoSEQ multiplex PCR; TCRdb stores in-frame clones only, minus some. The sample lists 700,000 to 950,000 clones; 90% to 98% were seen once. Naivety among CD8 cells was defined by CD45RO negativity and positive CCR7 selection, thereby excluding terminally differentiated effector memory CD45RA+ cells. Sequencing was performed on naive CD8+ T cells sorted from blood. The receptor set was obtained from a man aged 30 to 45 in good health.

The CDR3 here is CASSLDLVAGELFF. CDR3 sequence (DNA): TGTGCCAGCAGCTTAGACCTAGTTGCCGGGGAGCTGTTTTTT. The chain uses TRBV7-2 and TRBJ2-2, with unresolved D. V shed 1 base and J shed 6 bases, with 9 bases lying between them. The germline CDR1 and CDR2 sequences are SGHTA and FQGNSA. This CDR3 has 14 residues.

The chain recombines TRBV6-1 with TRBJ1-2; tentatively, D is TRBD1 (5 bases). V lost 3 bases and J lost 7, with 18 bases in between. Germline V gene data show CDR1 as MNHNS and CDR2 as SASEGT. The CDR3 is 15 amino acids. The DNA for the CDR3 is TGTGCCAGCAGTGACGAGACAGATTGGTGGGGTGGCTACACCTTC. Protein product: CASSDETDWWGGYTF.

The V call is TRBV7-9, the J call TRBJ1-2; D perhaps matches TRBD1 (5 bases). The CDR3 is made up of 15 amino acids. V was shortened by 1 base and J by 4 bases, with 13 bases between the two germline ends. The germline V gene encodes CDR1 SEHNR and CDR2 FQNEAQ (reference sequence). This CDR3 reads CASSLGRGSGYGYTF. The CDR3 region has the DNA TGTGCCAGCAGCTTAGGCCGGGGCAGTGGCTATGGCTACACCTTC.

The rearrangement uses TRBV15 and TRBJ2-1, with 8 bases matching TRBD2. The germline gives CDR1 LNHNV, CDR2 YYDKDF (reference sequence). The V and J ends lost 3 bases and 9 bases, in that order; junction bases with no gene match: 7. The CDR3 runs to 14 residues. CDR3 sequence reads: CATSREFLAGEQFF. CDR3 bases: TGTGCCACCAGCAGGGAATTTCTAGCGGGTGAGCAGTTCTTC.

The V and J genes are TRBV6-5 and TRBJ1-2, with a possible D match to TRBD1 (5 bases). The CDR3 covers 15 residues. The germline CDR1 and CDR2 sequences are MNHEY and SVGAGI. Trimming took off 2 bases at V and 3 bases at J, with 13 bases between the two ends. CDR3 DNA: TGTGCCAGCAGTTACCTGTGGCAGGGAGACTATGGCTACACCTTC. Translated, it gives CASSYLWQGDYGYTF.

The rearrangement uses TRBV11-2 and TRBJ2-3; 10 nucleotides align to TRBD1. The germline gives CDR1 SGHAT, CDR2 FQNNGV. V was pared by 6 bases and J by 2 bases, with 8 bases of the junction left unmatched. The CDR3 covers 16 residues. Here the CDR3 reads CASRHWDRGLTDTQYF. For the CDR3, the DNA is TGTGCCAGCAGGCATTGGGACAGGGGACTCACAGATACGCAGTATTTT.

The gene calls are TRBV14 and TRBJ1-2; TRBD1 might be the D (6 bases). Germline assignment: CDR1 SGHDN and CDR2 FVKESK. The germline V and J ends were trimmed by 1 base and 0 bases, with 15 bases remaining between them. The CDR3 is made up of 17 amino acids. The CDR3 sequence is CASSQGARGPANYGYTF. The CDR3 DNA is TGTGCCAGCAGCCAAGGCGCCAGGGGCCCCGCTAACTATGGCTACACCTTC.

The chain combines TRBV27 with TRBJ2-7; D is uncertain. The CDR3 is made up of 14 amino acids. CDR1 MNHEY and CDR2 SMNVEV come from the germline V gene (reference sequence). Trimming pared 3 bases from V and 2 bases from J, leaving 11 bases between. This CDR3 reads CASSFSSGPYEQYF. For the CDR3, the DNA is TGTGCCAGCAGTTTTAGCTCAGGACCCTACGAGCAGTACTTC.

The rearrangement uses TRBV19 and TRBJ2-7; TRBD2 matches 10 bases. The CDR3 is made up of 18 amino acids. CDR1 and CDR2 (germline): LNHDA, SQIVND (reference sequence). V lost 3 bases, J lost 4 bases, and 15 bases stayed unmatched. CDR3 residues: CASSIGALSGRAGYEQYF. CDR3 in DNA: TGTGCCAGTAGTATTGGAGCCTTAAGCGGGAGGGCCGGATACGAGCAGTACTTC.

The rearrangement uses TRBV29-1 and TRBJ2-3; 7 nucleotides line up with TRBD1. Germline values: CDR1 SQVTM, CDR2 ANQGSEA. CDR3 length: 18 amino acids. Trimming cost V 6 bases and J 1 base; bases outside gene matches: 19. In DNA form, the CDR3 reads TGCAGCGTGGGGGACGAGACGAGACAGGGACAACGCACAGATACGCAGTATTTT. Translated: CSVGDETRQGQRTDTQYF.

The V gene is TRBV6-5, the J gene TRBJ2-5; D is unclear. Trimming cost V 6 bases and J 5 bases, with 10 bases left between them. The CDR3 contains 12 residues. Per germline, CDR1 MNHEY and CDR2 SVGAGI. CDR3 residues: CASRTSGETQYF. The CDR3 nucleotides read TGTGCCAGCAGGACGTCCGGCGAGACCCAGTACTTC.